This T cell receptor beta chain was captured by sequencing in a study of T cells in Graves' hyperthyroidism and ophthalmopathy (dated by TCRdb to about 2019). For the wider study: Peripheral blood samples were taken at initial diagnosis, before any treatment was given. The 95 to 100 discovery patients were divided at random into training and test sets in a 7:3 ratio. The paper describes TCR Vbeta CDR3 sequencing of 140 or so peripheral blood samples, made up of around 41 ophthalmopathy patients, more than 70 hyperthyroidism patients and roughly 17 progressor patients. To identify TCR V-J signatures that set the groups apart, the researchers used a discovery cohort of 100 patients, made up of 40 to 45 with Graves' ophthalmopathy and about 59 with stable Graves' hyperthyroidism. Whether ophthalmopathy could be predicted prospectively was tested in an independent validation cohort made up of roughly 20 hyperthyroidism patients plus 17 patients who later progressed to ophthalmopathy. The study also compared thyroid tissue and blood T-cell repertoires from more than five Graves' hyperthyroidism patients. Once sampling was done, hyperthyroidism patients were given methimazole at a starting dose of 30 mg daily, whereas ophthalmopathy patients were given high-dose intravenous methylprednisolone. Results and caveats for the whole study, not just this receptor: In validation, the model predicted progression to ophthalmopathy with approximately 69% sensitivity and approximately 78% specificity, a median of roughly seven months before onset. A model built on a 13 V-J signature distinguished ophthalmopathy from stable hyperthyroidism, reaching over 85% sensitivity and about 81% specificity in cross-validation and 80%/75% in testing. No statistical method was used to set the sample size in advance, and investigators knew the group allocation. Most expanded thyroid clonotypes (frequency above 0.001) were also detected in blood, a finding suggesting that blood repertoires may reflect thyroid immune responses.

The germline V gene supplies CDR1 SGHAT and CDR2 FQNNGV. For this chain, trimming is 4 bases at the V end and 1 base at the J end, and the number of junction bases without a gene match is 1. The CDR3 runs 13 residues from the cysteine to the valine. Just CDR3 DNA is preserved here, 39 bases in frame from base 1. This clonotype was seen repeatedly, ten times or more. Its antigen remains unidentified. No per-base quality is available; no much larger clone lies one base away. Graves' hyperthyroidism was defined as stable when no progression to ophthalmopathy occurred over 18 months of follow-up. Hyperthyroidism patients were aged 18 to 65 years and newly diagnosed, with disease duration of less than 2 months. Exclusion was applied to patients with uncontrolled infections, other autoimmune diseases, pregnancy or lactation. Diagnoses were based on clinical symptoms, serum thyroxine and TRAb, thyroid ultrasound and orbital computed tomography. PBMCs were separated from roughly 9.6 ml of fresh peripheral blood using Ficoll-Paque density gradient centrifugation. Total RNA was extracted with Trizol reagent, and quality was checked on an Agilent 2100 Bioanalyzer.

The TCR beta CDR3 regions were amplified from the RNA transcripts. The TCR CDR3 was subjected to a first round of RT-PCR using the HTBI primer set and the Qiagen OneStep RT-PCR kit. The libraries were constructed in a second round of multiplex PCR and then size-selected and purified. Paired-end sequencing of the libraries was performed with 100 bp reads on an Illumina HiSeq2000. As for the original processing: Raw data were processed with SOAPnuke, discarding reads with adapters, uncalled bases, mean Phred below 15, or no exact constant-primer or identifier match. High-quality paired reads were merged with COPE v1.2.5, and unique nucleotide sequences were defined as clonotypes. MiTCR v1.1 was used to align the clonotypes against IMGT TRBV, TRBD and TRBJ reference segments. Analysis was restricted to V-J combinations with a frequency above 0.0001, which covered roughly 99% of repertoires. A TCS score was defined as the ratio of F50 (clonal expansion) to E x V (chaos), with BLOSUM62-based TCRdist applied between CDR3 peptides within each V-J. Welch's t-statistics and random forest reduced some 510 V-J features to fewer than 15, which were used in a naive Bayes classifier (R e1071). TCRdb itself trimmed the public reads at Q25 with fastp, ran MiXCR and retained productive beta chains. Every entry covers one CDR3 protein and lists the most common genes and DNA from its rows. TCRdb assigned the V and J calls; the authors' analysis was not used. The sample includes under 350,000 distinct CDR3 sequences, with 18% observed a single time. The ten largest make up around 50% of the sample.

The chain employs TRBV11-2 and TRBJ2-7; TRBD2 matches 7 bases in the middle. This TCR was recovered from a woman between 50 and 59 years old with Graves' hyperthyroidism. The sequencing input was blood. The CDR3 region: CASSSGLSYEQYV. At the DNA level, the sequence is TGTGCCAGCAGCTCGGGACTATCCTACGAGCAGTACGTC.